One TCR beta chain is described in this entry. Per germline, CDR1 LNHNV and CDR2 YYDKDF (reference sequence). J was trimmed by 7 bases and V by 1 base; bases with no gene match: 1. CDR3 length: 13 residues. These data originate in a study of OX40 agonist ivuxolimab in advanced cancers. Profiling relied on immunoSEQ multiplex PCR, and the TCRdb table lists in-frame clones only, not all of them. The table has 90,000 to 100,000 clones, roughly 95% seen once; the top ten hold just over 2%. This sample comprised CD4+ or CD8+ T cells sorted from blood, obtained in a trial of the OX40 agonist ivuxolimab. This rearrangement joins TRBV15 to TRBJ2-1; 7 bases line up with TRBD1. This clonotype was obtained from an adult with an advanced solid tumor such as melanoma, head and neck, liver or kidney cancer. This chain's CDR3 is CATSRARGNEQFF. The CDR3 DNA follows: TGTGCCACCAGCAGAGCCAGGGGGAATGAGCAGTTCTTC.